This entry concerns a single TCR beta chain. This sample was included in a study of CD8+ T cells in alopecia areata. Background on the study: The protocol delivered tofacitinib for 6 to 18 months, then withdrew it for 6 months.

V was clipped by 1 base and J by 4 bases, with 15 bases between them. The CDR3 covers 16 residues. Germline V gives CDR1 SGHKS, CDR2 YYEKEE (reference sequence). The treatment: oral pan-JAK inhibitor, 5-10 mg twice daily. Peripheral blood samples and lesional scalp punch biopsies were obtained from alopecia areata patients. Extracted RNA was reverse transcribed, and the resulting cDNA served as sequencing template. Generated by immunoSEQ multiplex PCR, the TCRdb table keeps only in-frame clones and is missing some. Of roughly 5,000 clones listed, about two thirds are singletons. The TCR originated in a human donor with alopecia areata. The rearrangement links TRBV5-5 to TRBJ1-5, with D possibly being TRBD1 (6 bases). Sequencing was performed on skin, taken at week 24, from a patient treated with tofacitinib. The CDR3 here is CASSLRLNRDNQPQHF. CDR3 bases: TGTGCCAGCAGCTTGAGGCTGAACAGGGATAATCAGCCCCAGCATTTT.